The 29 T cell receptor beta chains presented below share a single source sample, sequenced in a study of tumor-infiltrating lymphocytes in primary liver carcinoma. TCR beta cDNA was prepared out of roughly 490 ng total RNA by means of a constant-region primer. Each TCR beta library was derived from three nested multiplex PCR rounds that employed slightly modified ARM-PCR. The first two PCR rounds, approximately 10 cycles each, used TRBV1-TRBV30 forward primers and a C-beta reverse primer. TCRdb reprocessed the multiplex PCR reads with MiXCR, giving one entry per CDR3 protein. The data hold approximately 79,000 distinct CDR3 sequences, with almost 70% observed a single time. Co-extracted RNA and DNA came from roughly 20-30 mg of unsorted bulk tissue. Sequenced material: liver tumor tissue from sampling region 4. Subset specified: tumor region T4, right-lateral pole. Receptors originate from a man aged 40-49 years with primary liver carcinoma and hepatitis B virus infection.

In the case of this clonotype: One end of the junction is discordant with germline, which a read error may explain. CDR3 nucleotides: TGCGCCAGCAGCATAGGGAGCTTGGGGGAGACTCAGTACTTC. It is translated as CASSIGSLGETQYF. The V and J genes are TRBV5-1 and TRBJ2-5; perhaps D is TRBD1 or TRBD2 (5 bases each). The CDR3 consists of 14 residues. Germline V gene lookup returns CDR1 SGHRS and CDR2 YFSETQ.

This clonotype occurred a few times. No conserved phenylalanine or tryptophan is present at the end of the CDR3, so a read error is the likely explanation. V gene TRBV11-2 combines with J gene TRBJ2-7, with D unclear. The V gene's germline CDR1 is SGHAT and CDR2 FQNNGV. CDR3 size: 13 residues. The V gene lost 9 bases and the J gene lost 2 bases, with 14 bases spanning the gap. The CDR3 nucleotides read TGTGCCAGTCCCAAAGAGGCGCCCTACGAGCAGTACCTC. Protein: CASPKEAPYEQYL.

About this clonotype: A junction end diverges from the germline sequence, so it may reflect a read error. J is TRBJ2-2 and V is TRBV11-2, with D perhaps TRBD1 or TRBD2 (5 bases each). Germline CDR1 is SGHAT and CDR2 is FQNNGV. The CDR3 sequence is 15 residues long. CDR3 sequence reads: CASNLVGRGTGELFF. The CDR3 region has the DNA TGTGCCAGCAACTTAGTTGGACGGGGCACCGGGGAACTGTTTTTT.

This sequence joins TRBV14 and TRBJ2-1, with D possibly matching TRBD1 (7 bases). CDR1 and CDR2 from the germline V gene are SGHDN and FVKESK. This CDR3 spans 15 amino acids. The CDR3 is CASGHPGGGYNEQFF. CDR3 DNA: TGTGCTAGCGGCCACCCAGGGGGAGGTTACAATGAGCAGTTCTTC.

This clonotype was found many times. This sequence joins TRBV5-4 and TRBJ2-3, with D tentatively TRBD1 or TRBD2 (5 bases each). The V gene's germline CDR1 is SGHNT and CDR2 YYREEE (reference sequence). The CDR3 is made up of 16 amino acids. The CDR3 coding sequence is TGTGCTGTCGCCAGCAGCTTGGGACCCAGGCCAGATACGCAGTATTTT. Translated, it gives CAVASSLGPRPDTQYF.

About this clonotype: Because the CDR3 is missing its conserved closing phenylalanine or tryptophan, this is likely a read error. The CDR3 nucleotides read TGTGCCAGCAGCTTAGCTAGCGGTAGGGCCGAACAGTACCTC. Protein: CASSLASGRAEQYL. The chain links TRBV11-2 to TRBJ2-7, with TRBD2 matching over 7 bases. The V and J ends lost 1 base and 10 bases, in that order; junction bases with no gene match: 10. The CDR3 length is 14 residues. Germline loops: CDR1 SGHAT, CDR2 FQNNGV.

This clonotype was seen more than once but under ten times. One end of the junction varies from germline; a read error may be responsible. The CDR3 bases are TGTGCCAGTAGCCAGTGGCGGGGTAATTCACCCCTCCACTTT. Translated, it gives CASSQWRGNSPLHF. The rearrangement links TRBV14 to TRBJ1-6; D is ambiguous. Germline CDR1 reads SGHDN; CDR2 reads FVKESK. CDR3 length: 14 amino acids.

J is TRBJ2-7 and V is TRBV11-1; TRBD2 matches at 9 bases. There are 14 residues in the CDR3. Germline CDR1 is SGHAT and CDR2 is FQDESV (reference sequence). CDR3 residues: CGSSPDSGRYEQYF. CDR3 sequence (DNA): TGTGGCAGTAGTCCTGACAGCGGGAGGTACGAGCAGTACTTC.

In the case of this clonotype: This CDR3 fails to terminate in the conserved phenylalanine or tryptophan, so it likely reflects a read error. It is unclear where the CDR3 begins or ends on the DNA, so no DNA is shown, and the CDR3 is as TCRdb lists it. The chain couples TRBV11-2 to TRBJ2-1; TRBD2, the table's D call, lacks a check against the DNA. Germline CDR1 SGHAT, CDR2 FQNNGV. Including both end residues, the CDR3 is 16 amino acids long. CDR3 loop: CASSYSSTSGRGGGLL.

Concerning this clonotype itself: Likely a read error: the CDR3 ends without its conserved phenylalanine or tryptophan. The chain uses TRBV6-5 and TRBJ1-1, with 7 positions matching TRBD1. Germline CDR1 and CDR2: MNHEY and SVGAGI. CDR3 length: 14 residues. With 6 bases clipped from V and 6 bases from J, the junction kept 10 bases outside the gene matches. The CDR3 loop reads CASSSLDRASEAFI. The CDR3, as DNA: TGTGCCAGCAGCTCCCTCGACAGGGCTTCTGAAGCTTTCATT.

Worth noting for this clonotype: The CDR3 carries no conserved terminal phenylalanine or tryptophan, so it likely arises from a read error. This chain joins TRBV28 and TRBJ2-1; 8 nucleotides line up with TRBD2. Germline assignment: CDR1 MDHEN and CDR2 SYDVKM. The CDR3 runs to 13 residues. J was trimmed by 7 bases and V by 7 bases; bases with no gene match: 6. The CDR3, as DNA: TGTGCCAGCAAAGAAGCGGGGGATAATGAGCAGTTCCTC. Its protein product is CASKEAGDNEQFL.

DNA of the CDR3: TGTACAAGCATACTAACGGCGGCAGGAAACACCATATATTTT. Amino acid sequence: CTSILTAAGNTIYF. The rearrangement uses TRBV6-5 and TRBJ1-3; D call uncertain. Germline CDR1 MNHEY, CDR2 SVGAGI. CDR3 length: 14 amino acids.

This chain connects TRBV29-1 to TRBJ2-5; tentatively, D is TRBD2 (5 bases). This CDR3 is built from 14 residues. Germline V gives CDR1 SQVTM, CDR2 ANQGSEA. Deletions cut 8 bases from V and 4 bases from J, with 20 bases between. The CDR3 nucleotides are TGCAGCATTCGAGGGAGAGGGAGTTCAGAGACCCAGTACTTC. Translating gives CSIRGRGSSETQYF.

This clonotype appeared once. At one end the junction does not follow the germline gene, possibly because of a read error. V gene TRBV4-1 combines with J gene TRBJ2-7, with D tentatively TRBD2 (5 bases). The CDR3 consists of 16 residues. CDR1 is MGHRA and CDR2 is YSYEKL in the germline V gene. CDR3 sequence: CASRQDFSGSSYEQYF. CDR3 nucleotide sequence: TGCGCCAGCCGCCAAGACTTCAGCGGAAGCTCCTACGAGCAGTACTTC.

This clonotype was observed at least ten times. This chain joins TRBV10-2 and TRBJ2-7; 10 bases line up with TRBD1. V dropped 4 bases and J dropped 3; count of bases not matched to a gene: 3. The CDR3 runs 14 residues. Germline-derived CDR1 and CDR2 are WSHSY and SAAADI. The CDR3 here is CASSAGQGGYEQYF. CDR3 in DNA: TGCGCCAGCAGTGCTGGACAGGGGGGCTACGAGCAGTACTTC.

This clonotype was recorded at least ten times. The J gene is TRBJ1-1, the V gene TRBV6-2 or TRBV6-3, with D possibly matching TRBD1 (5 bases). The CDR3 extends over 11 amino acids. Trimming removed 8 bases at V and 8 bases at J, with 12 bases between. Germline V gives CDR1 MNHEY, CDR2 SVGEGT. As DNA, the CDR3 is TGTGCCAGCGGGGCCCAGACCGAAGCTTTCTTT. Residues: CASGAQTEAFF.

This clonotype has more than one count but fewer than ten. A much larger clone sits a single nucleotide away, making a read error possible. The chain uses TRBV6-1 and TRBJ2-5; D gene uncertain. The CDR3 spans 13 residues. Germline V gene lookup returns CDR1 MNHNS and CDR2 SASEGT. CDR3 bases: TGTACCAGCAGTGAACGGACGCAAGAGACCCAGTACTTC. Its translation is CTSSERTQETQYF.

The chain has TRBV6-1 and TRBJ2-7, with D possibly called TRBD1 or TRBD2 (5 bases each). V lost 2 bases and J 9 bases, leaving 20 bases between the germline ends. The CDR3 extends over 15 amino acids. CDR1 and CDR2 (germline): MNHNS, SASEGT. The CDR3 is CASSEPGRRFNRQYF. CDR3 nucleotide sequence: TGTGCCAGCAGTGAACCGGGACGCCGGTTCAACAGGCAGTACTTC.

A few counts support this clonotype. A read error may produce the germline difference seen at one junction end. J is TRBJ2-7 and V is TRBV11-2; a possible D gene is TRBD2 (5 bases). The J call may be mistaken, given a closer DNA end match to TRBJ2-1. Per germline, CDR1 SGHAT and CDR2 FQNNGV. This CDR3 has 16 amino acids. Here the CDR3 reads CACSWGERLTYNEQFF. The CDR3 DNA is TGTGCCTGCAGCTGGGGAGAGCGGCTCACCTACAATGAGCAGTTCTTC.

On this clonotype: With a much larger clone just one base away, this may be a read error. The chain is built from TRBV10-3 and TRBJ2-4; D may be TRBD2 (6 bases). The CDR3 has 15 amino acids. V lost 8 bases to trimming and J lost 2 bases, with 16 bases between them. Germline V CDR1 and CDR2: ENHRY, SYGVKD. In nucleotides, the CDR3 is TGTGCCATCGGTGGAGGGGAAGAGACCAAAAACATTCAGTACTTC. Its translation is CAIGGGEETKNIQYF.

About this clonotype itself: A much larger clone differs by one base, so this may be a read error. CDR3 sequence: CASILKIEQYF. The CDR3 DNA is TGTGCCAGCATTTTGAAAATAGAGCAGTACTTC. This chain joins TRBV28 and TRBJ2-7; D is ambiguous. Germline V CDR1 and CDR2: MDHEN, SYDVKM. The CDR3 runs to 11 residues. V shed 7 bases and J shed 7 bases, with 11 bases lying between them.

This rearrangement joins TRBV11-2 to TRBJ1-3, with D maybe TRBD1 (6 bases). The germline CDR1 and CDR2 sequences are SGHAT and FQNNGV. This CDR3 comprises 14 residues. The DNA for the CDR3 is TGTGCTGGCAGCCCCCCGACAGGAGGAAACACCATATATTTT. It encodes CAGSPPTGGNTIYF.

On this clonotype: One end of the junction does not line up with germline, which may come from a read error. V gene TRBV12-3 or TRBV12-4 combines with J gene TRBJ1-5, with D uncertain. This CDR3 is built from 14 residues. In DNA, the CDR3 is TGTGCCAGCAGTGCAACAGTTGGCAATCAGCTCCAGCATTTT. Its protein product is CASSATVGNQLQHF.

As regards this clonotype: At one boundary the junction diverges from the germline segment, which might be a read error. This chain connects TRBV10-2 to TRBJ2-5, with a weak D call TRBD2 (7 bases). CDR1 and CDR2 (germline): WSHSY, SAAADI. This CDR3 has 15 amino acids. CDR3 amino acids: CVSSESERGGKTQYF. The CDR3 coding sequence is TGCGTCAGCAGTGAGTCGGAAAGGGGGGGAAAGACCCAGTACTTC.

On this clonotype itself: It is likely a read error, because the conserved phenylalanine at the end of the CDR3 is missing. V and J are TRBV11-2 and TRBJ1-2, with D possibly matching TRBD1 (5 bases). The CDR3 runs 14 residues. Germline V lookup: CDR1 SGHAT, CDR2 FQNNGV. CDR3 DNA sequence: TGTGCCAGCTGCTTAGTACAGGCCCTGGATGGCTACACCTAC. Translation: CASCLVQALDGYTY.

Remarks on this clonotype: One junction end disagrees with the germline gene, perhaps due to a read error. The chain employs TRBV12-3 or TRBV12-4 and TRBJ2-2, with TRBD2 identical over 9 bases. There are 15 residues in the CDR3. The CDR3 protein is CASSRTSANNGELSF. Here the CDR3 DNA reads TGTGCCAGCAGTCGGACTAGCGCGAACAACGGGGAACTGTCTTTT.

The rearrangement joins TRBV7-9 to TRBJ2-3; D could derive from TRBD1 or TRBD2 (5 bases each). CDR1 SEHNR and CDR2 FQNEAQ come from the germline V gene (reference sequence). The CDR3 covers 13 residues. The ends were cut back, 5 bases at V and 6 bases at J, with 12 bases in the middle. The CDR3 sequence: CASSISREDTQYF. CDR3 in DNA: TGTGCCAGCAGCATCAGCAGGGAGGATACGCAGTATTTT.

On this clonotype: A much larger clone lies one base from this, so it may be a read error. V gene TRBV7-9 combines with J gene TRBJ2-1; no definite D call. Germline CDR1 SEHNR, CDR2 FQNEAQ (reference sequence). The CDR3 extends over 13 amino acids. The CDR3 reads CANSVRLGNEQFF. The CDR3 nucleotides read TGTGCCAACAGCGTTCGACTTGGGAATGAGCAGTTCTTC.

This clonotype was found many times. The V and J genes are TRBV24-1 and TRBJ1-5; D ambiguous. In germline, CDR1 is KGHDR, CDR2 SFDVKD. This CDR3 region has 14 residues. V was cut by 0 bases and J by 2 bases, with 4 bases left in between. As DNA, the CDR3 is TGTGCCACCAGTGATTTGGGGGGCAATCAGCCCCAGCATTTT. Protein product: CATSDLGGNQPQHF.